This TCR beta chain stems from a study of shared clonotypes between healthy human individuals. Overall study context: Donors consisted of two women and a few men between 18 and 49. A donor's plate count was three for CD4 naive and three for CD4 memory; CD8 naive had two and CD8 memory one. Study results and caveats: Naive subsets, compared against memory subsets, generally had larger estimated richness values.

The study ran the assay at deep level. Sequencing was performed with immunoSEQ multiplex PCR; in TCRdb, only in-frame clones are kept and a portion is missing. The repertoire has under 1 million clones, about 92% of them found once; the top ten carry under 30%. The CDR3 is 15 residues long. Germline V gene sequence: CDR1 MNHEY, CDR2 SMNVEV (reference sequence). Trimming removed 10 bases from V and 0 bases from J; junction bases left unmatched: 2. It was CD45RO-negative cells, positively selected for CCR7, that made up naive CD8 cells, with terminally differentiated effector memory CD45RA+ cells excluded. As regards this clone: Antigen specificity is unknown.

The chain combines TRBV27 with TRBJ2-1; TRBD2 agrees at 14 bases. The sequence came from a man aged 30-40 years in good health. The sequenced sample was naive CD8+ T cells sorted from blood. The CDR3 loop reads CATGTSGSSYNEQFF. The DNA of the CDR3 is TGTGCCACAGGGACTAGCGGGAGCTCCTACAATGAGCAGTTCTTC.